This T cell receptor beta chain stems from a study of PD-1 blockade in classical Hodgkin lymphoma. Overall study: Nivolumab dosing for patients was 3 mg/kg, administered intravenously every 2 weeks.

Each of the patients experienced relapse following autologous stem cell transplantation, and their brentuximab vedotin exposure differed. Best overall response was complete response, partial response or progressive disease in these relapsed/refractory classical Hodgkin lymphoma patients. Trimming took 1 base from V and 8 from J, leaving 12 bases between them. The CDR3 totals 15 residues. The germline CDR1 and CDR2 sequences are MGHRA and YSYEKL. Sequencing used immunoSEQ multiplex PCR; TCRdb keeps in-frame clones, though not all of them. The table lists approximately 61,000 clones, over 75% of them singletons.

The source was peripheral blood mononuclear cells (PBMCs), collected at baseline. The origin of this receptor is a human donor with classical Hodgkin lymphoma. V is TRBV4-1 and J is TRBJ1-6; D is possibly TRBD1 (5 bases). CDR3 DNA sequence: TGCGCCAGCAGCCAAGGGGGGGGAGGAGATTCACCCCTCCACTTT. Translation gives CASSQGGGGDSPLHF.